These T cell receptor beta chains were read from a single sample in a study of shared clonotypes between healthy human individuals. The repertoire was sequenced with immunoSEQ multiplex PCR; TCRdb's copy has only in-frame clones and lacks some. The data show roughly 2,300,000 clones, with just under 95% seen just once and approximately 0.41% held by the top ten. The sequencing input was naive CD4+ T cells from PBMCs. These receptors came from a man between 18 and 35 years old in good health. Some clones in this sample may be carry-over from other donors' samples. Each CDR3 is given with its conserved first and last residue. The D gene is left open where the match is weak.

v_gene	j_gene	d_gene	CDR3nt	CDR3aa
TRBV14	TRBJ2-5	TRBD2	TGTGCCAGCAGCCAAGATCTTCTGAGCGGGAGGCCACAAGAGACCCAGTACTTC	CASSQDLLSGRPQETQYF
TRBV7-2	TRBJ2-3	.	TGTGCCAGCAGAACGGGAACTAGCACAGATACGCAGTATTTT	CASRTGTSTDTQYF
TRBV11-3	TRBJ2-7	TRBD1	TGTGCCAGCAGCTTAGGAGACCGGGACAGGCTCTCCTACGAGCAGTACTTC	CASSLGDRDRLSYEQYF
TRBV30	TRBJ1-1	.	TGTGCCTGGGATCAGGCACTTAACACTGAAGCTTTCTTT	CAWDQALNTEAFF
TRBV21-1	TRBJ2-7	.	TGTGCCAGGGGGGGTCCTTCGCTCTACGAGCAGTACTTC	CARGGPSLYEQYF
TRBV10-2	TRBJ1-1	.	TGCGCCAGCAGGTCGAACACTGAAGCTTTCTTT	CASRSNTEAFF
TRBV4-1	TRBJ2-5	TRBD2	TGCGCCAGCAGCCAAGAATGGGCGGGGGTTCAAGAGACCCAGTACTTC	CASSQEWAGVQETQYF
TRBV4-1	TRBJ2-4	TRBD2	TGCGCCAGCAGCCAAGGGGTGCGAGCGGGAGTAGCCAAAAACATTCAGTACTTC	CASSQGVRAGVAKNIQYF
TRBV7-6	TRBJ1-5	.	TGTGCCAGCAGCTTACCCAATCAGCCCCAGCATTTT	CASSLPNQPQHF
TRBV19	TRBJ1-5	.	TGTGCCAGTAGGAGACCCCAGCCGGGGGGCGGCAATCAGCCCCAGCATTTT	CASRRPQPGGGNQPQHF
TRBV28	TRBJ1-2	TRBD1	TGTGCCAGCAGTTTGGGGACAGAAACCTATGGCTACACCTTC	CASSLGTETYGYTF
TRBV11-1	TRBJ2-2	TRBD2	TGTGCCAGCAGCTTGTTTAGCGGGAGGACCAACACCGGGGAGCTGTTTTTT	CASSLFSGRTNTGELFF
TRBV28	TRBJ1-2	TRBD1	TGTGCCAGCATCTCTATAGGGACAGGAGGCTATGGCTACACCTTC	CASISIGTGGYGYTF
TRBV10-3	TRBJ2-3	.	TGTGCCATCAGTCAACGGCGGGACCGAGGGGATACGCAGTATTTT	CAISQRRDRGDTQYF
TRBV7-3	TRBJ1-1	TRBD1	TGTGCCAGCAGCTTGATCGGACAGGGTAGTGAAGCTTTCTTT	CASSLIGQGSEAFF
TRBV10-3	TRBJ2-3	TRBD1	TGTGCCATCAGTGACAGGGACAGGGGCACAGATACGCAGTATTTT	CAISDRDRGTDTQYF
TRBV5-1	TRBJ2-1	TRBD1	TGCGCCAGCAGTCGGGACAGGGATTACAATGAGCAGTTCTTC	CASSRDRDYNEQFF
TRBV7-2	TRBJ2-4	.	TGTGCCAGCAGCTCGAGGACAGTTAAAAACATTCAGTACTTC	CASSSRTVKNIQYF
TRBV9	TRBJ2-5	.	TGTGCCAGCAGCGTAGCGGAATACCAAGAGACCCAGTACTTC	CASSVAEYQETQYF
TRBV5-1	TRBJ1-3	.	TGCGCCAGCAGCTTGATTACGGGCTTCTCTGGAAACACCATATATTTT	CASSLITGFSGNTIYF
TRBV7-6	TRBJ2-3	.	TGTGCCAGCAGCTTAGCGGCCCCGCGTCAGGGGTACGATACGCAGTATTTT	CASSLAAPRQGYDTQYF
TRBV18	TRBJ2-7	.	TGTGCCAGCTCACTAAGACGGGACTCCTACGAGCAGTACTTC	CASSLRRDSYEQYF
TRBV4-1	TRBJ2-1	TRBD1	TGCGCCAGCGGGCCGACAGGGGGCCTCAATGAGCAGTTCTTC	CASGPTGGLNEQFF